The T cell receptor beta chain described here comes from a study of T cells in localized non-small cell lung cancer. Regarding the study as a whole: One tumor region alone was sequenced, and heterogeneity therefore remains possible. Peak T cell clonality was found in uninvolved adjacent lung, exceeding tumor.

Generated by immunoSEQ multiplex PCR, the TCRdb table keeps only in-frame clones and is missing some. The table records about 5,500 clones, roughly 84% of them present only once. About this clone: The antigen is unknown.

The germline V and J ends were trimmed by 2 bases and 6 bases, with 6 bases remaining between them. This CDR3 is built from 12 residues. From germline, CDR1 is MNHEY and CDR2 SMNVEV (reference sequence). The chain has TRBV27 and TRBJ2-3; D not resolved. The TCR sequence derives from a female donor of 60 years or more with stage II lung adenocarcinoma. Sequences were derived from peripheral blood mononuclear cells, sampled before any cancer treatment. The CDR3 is CASSLGVDTQYF. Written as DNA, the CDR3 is TGTGCCAGCAGTTTAGGGGTGGATACGCAGTATTTT.